The 3 T cell receptor beta chains listed next were all sequenced from one sample in a study of response to subunit inactivated influenza vaccine. Each CDR3 protein is one row after TCRdb ran MiXCR on the RT-PCR reads. Altogether around 520,000 distinct CDR3 sequences are present, 25% being singletons, with the ten largest covering around 1.8%. Sample: CD4+ T cells sorted from PBMCs, taken less than 6 days after vaccination. The receptors originated from a man aged 50 to 60 who received an inactivated influenza vaccine.

This clonotype was found a few times. The V and J genes are TRBV7-2 and TRBJ2-5, with D maybe TRBD2 (6 bases). Germline V CDR1 and CDR2: SGHTA, FQGNSA. The CDR3 totals 14 residues. With 1 base removed from V and 5 bases from J, the gap between germline ends came to 11 bases. As DNA, the CDR3 is TGTGCCAGCAGCTTAGTTCGCCTAGCGGAGACCCAGTACTTC. Translation: CASSLVRLAETQYF.

This clonotype showed up just a few times. V and J are TRBV7-2 and TRBJ2-3; 8 bases match TRBD1. The germline gives CDR1 SGHTA, CDR2 FQGNSA. The CDR3 runs 14 residues. CDR3 region: CASRVPGGPDTQYF. The CDR3 DNA reads TGTGCTAGCCGAGTCCCAGGGGGCCCAGATACGCAGTATTTT.

The CDR3 DNA follows: TGCAGAGCGGACAGGGCTGATTCACCCCTCCACTTT. Its protein is CRADRADSPLHF. The chain recombines TRBV20-1 with TRBJ1-6; the match to TRBD1 covers 8 bases. Germline V gene sequence: CDR1 DFQATT, CDR2 SNEGSKA (reference sequence). This CDR3 is built from 12 residues.